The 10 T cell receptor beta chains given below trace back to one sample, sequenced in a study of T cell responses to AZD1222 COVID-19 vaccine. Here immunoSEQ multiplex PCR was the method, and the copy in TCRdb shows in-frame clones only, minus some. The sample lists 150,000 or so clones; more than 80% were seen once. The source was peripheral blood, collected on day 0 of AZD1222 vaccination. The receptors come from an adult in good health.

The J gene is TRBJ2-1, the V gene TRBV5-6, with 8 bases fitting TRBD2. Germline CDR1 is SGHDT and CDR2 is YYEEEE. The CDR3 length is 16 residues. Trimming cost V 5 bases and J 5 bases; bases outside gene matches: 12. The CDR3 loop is CASRPSGGVPDNEQFF. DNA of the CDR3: TGTGCCAGCAGACCTTCGGGGGGGGTCCCCGACAATGAGCAGTTCTTC.

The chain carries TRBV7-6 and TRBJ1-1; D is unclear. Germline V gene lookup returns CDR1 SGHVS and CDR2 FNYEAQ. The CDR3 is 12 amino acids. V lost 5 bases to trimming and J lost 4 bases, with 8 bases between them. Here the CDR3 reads CASSPPLTEAFF. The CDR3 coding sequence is TGTGCCAGCAGCCCCCCACTCACTGAAGCTTTCTTT.

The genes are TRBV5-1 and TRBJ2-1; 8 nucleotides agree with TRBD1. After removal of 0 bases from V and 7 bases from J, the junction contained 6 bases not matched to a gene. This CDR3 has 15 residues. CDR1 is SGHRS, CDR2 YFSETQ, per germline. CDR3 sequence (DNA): TGCGCCAGCAGCTTGGAGGCCAGGGGGCAGAATGAGCAGTTCTTC. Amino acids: CASSLEARGQNEQFF. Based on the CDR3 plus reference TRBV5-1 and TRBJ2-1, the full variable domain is KAGVTQTPRYLIKTRGQQVTLSCSPISGHRSVSWYQQTPGQGLQFLFEYFSETQRNKGNFPGRFSGRQFSNSRSEMNVSTLELGDSALYLCASSLEARGQNEQFFGPGTRLTVL.

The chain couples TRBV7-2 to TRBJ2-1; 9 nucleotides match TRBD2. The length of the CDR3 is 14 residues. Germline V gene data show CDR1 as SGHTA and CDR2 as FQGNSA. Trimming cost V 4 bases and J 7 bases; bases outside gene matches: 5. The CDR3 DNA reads TGTGCCAGCAGCTCTCTAGCGGGAAGGAATGAGCAGTTCTTC. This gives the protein CASSSLAGRNEQFF.

The CDR3 loop is CASSGSGGEKLFF. The CDR3 DNA is TGTGCCAGCAGCGGATCAGGGGGTGAAAAACTGTTTTTT. V usage is TRBV5-6 and J usage is TRBJ1-4; 7 bases align to TRBD1. J was trimmed by 7 bases and V by 4 bases; bases with no gene match: 4. The length of the CDR3 is 13 residues. Germline CDR1 is SGHDT and CDR2 is YYEEEE.

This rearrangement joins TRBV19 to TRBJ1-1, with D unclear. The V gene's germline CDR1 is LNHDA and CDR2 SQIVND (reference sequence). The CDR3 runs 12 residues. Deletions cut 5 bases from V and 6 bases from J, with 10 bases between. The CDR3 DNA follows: TGTGCCAGTAGTCCGGTGGGTTCTGAAGCTTTCTTT. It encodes CASSPVGSEAFF. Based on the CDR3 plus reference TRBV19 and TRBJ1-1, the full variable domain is DGGITQSPKYLFRKEGQNVTLSCEQNLNHDAMYWYRQDPGQGLRLIYYSQIVNDFQKGDIAEGYSVSREKKESFPLTVTSAQKNPTAFYLCASSPVGSEAFFGQGTRLTVV.

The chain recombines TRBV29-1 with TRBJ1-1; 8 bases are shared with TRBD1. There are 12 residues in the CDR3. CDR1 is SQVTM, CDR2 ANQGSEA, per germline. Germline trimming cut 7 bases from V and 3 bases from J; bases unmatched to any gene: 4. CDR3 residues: CSARQGYTEAFF. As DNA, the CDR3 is TGCAGCGCAAGACAGGGGTACACTGAAGCTTTCTTT.

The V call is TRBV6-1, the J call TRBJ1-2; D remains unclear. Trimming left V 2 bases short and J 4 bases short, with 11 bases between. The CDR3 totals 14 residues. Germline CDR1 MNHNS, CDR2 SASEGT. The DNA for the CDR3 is TGTGCCAGCAGTGAACCCCCCTTAAGCTATGGCTACACCTTC. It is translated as CASSEPPLSYGYTF.

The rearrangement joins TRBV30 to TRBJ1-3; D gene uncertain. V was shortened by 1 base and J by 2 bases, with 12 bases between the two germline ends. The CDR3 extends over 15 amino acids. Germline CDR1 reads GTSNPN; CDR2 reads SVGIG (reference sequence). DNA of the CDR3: TGTGCCTGGAGTGGCGAACTCTTGCCTGGAAACACCATATATTTT. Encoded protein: CAWSGELLPGNTIYF.

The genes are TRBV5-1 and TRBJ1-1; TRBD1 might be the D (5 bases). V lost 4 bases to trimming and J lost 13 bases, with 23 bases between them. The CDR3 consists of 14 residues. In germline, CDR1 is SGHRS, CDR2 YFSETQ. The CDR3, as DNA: TGCGCCAGCAGCACTCCGGACGGCGGGGGTGTTTATTTCTTT. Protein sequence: CASSTPDGGGVYFF.